Listed here are 32 T cell receptor beta chains from one sample, sequenced in a study of low-dose radiotherapy and immunotherapy resistance in tumors. With TRAV- and TRBV-specific primers, first-strand cDNA was made, covering the alpha and beta chains. Both a constant-region primer and a V-primer adapter served to amplify TCRs across roughly 20 PCR cycles. One entry per CDR3 protein results from TCRdb running MiXCR on the reads. The table records 100,000 or so distinct CDR3 sequences, around 20% of them present only once. The sample's time point: after trial treatment. Treatment denoted: LDRT plus nivolumab, ipilimumab, low-dose cyclophosphamide and aspirin (RACIN trial). Source: PBMCs, taken after low-dose radiotherapy plus immunotherapy. The receptors stem from a male donor with prostate cancer.

This clonotype has ten or more counts. This rearrangement joins TRBV14 to TRBJ2-3; the match to TRBD2 covers 10 bases. The V gene end was trimmed by 3 bases and the J gene end by 5 bases; junction bases not matched to a gene: 5. Germline V gives CDR1 SGHDN, CDR2 FVKESK. CDR3 length: 15 amino acids. DNA for the CDR3: TGTGCCAGCAGCCAGCTCCTAGCGGGGGTAGATACGCAGTATTTT. As protein: CASSQLLAGVDTQYF.

The chain carries TRBV9 and TRBJ2-4, with D maybe TRBD2 (5 bases). The CDR3 has 15 amino acids. CDR1 and CDR2 from the germline V gene are SGDLS and YYNGEE. Between the trimmed V and J ends, which lost 0 bases and 0 bases, there was a span of 7 bases. The CDR3 sequence is CASSVDGVAKNIQYF. The CDR3 DNA follows: TGTGCCAGCAGCGTAGACGGGGTAGCCAAAAACATTCAGTACTTC. Drawing the rest from reference TRBV9 and TRBJ2-4, the complete variable domain is DSGVTQTPKHLITATGQRVTLRCSPRSGDLSVYWYQQSLDQGLQFLIQYYNGEERAKGNILERFSAQQFPDLHSELNLSSLELGDSALYFCASSVDGVAKNIQYFGAGTRLSVL.

The table lists this clonotype with many counts. The chain has TRBV5-1 and TRBJ2-1, with TRBD2 matching 10 bases. CDR3 length: 14 amino acids. V lost 7 bases to trimming and J lost 8 bases; unmatched junction nucleotides: 9. Germline CDR1 is SGHRS and CDR2 is YFSETQ. Written as DNA, the CDR3 is TGCGCCAGCGGAATAGCGGGGGGCAGCGATGAGCAGTTCTTC. Its translation: CASGIAGGSDEQFF.

This clonotype was picked up many times. The J gene is TRBJ2-1, the V gene TRBV6-5, with a tentative D call TRBD1 (5 bases). The CDR3 runs 12 residues. Germline V gene lookup returns CDR1 MNHEY and CDR2 SVGAGI. The V and J ends lost 7 bases and 7 bases respectively, with 11 bases between them. The CDR3 reads CASTTRENEQFF. The CDR3 DNA reads as TGTGCCAGCACCACCAGGGAAAATGAGCAGTTCTTC.

This clonotype occurred many times. The gene calls are TRBV5-1 and TRBJ2-7; D gene unclear. Between the trimmed V and J ends, which lost 3 bases and 4 bases, there was a span of 17 bases. The CDR3 covers 15 residues. Germline CDR1 SGHRS, CDR2 YFSETQ. DNA for the CDR3: TGCGCCAGCAGCTCCGGACGCTCCCCTGGGTACGAGCAGTACTTC. Amino acid sequence: CASSSGRSPGYEQYF.

This clonotype has at least ten counts. The J gene is TRBJ2-2, the V gene TRBV10-3; 7 bases map to TRBD1. The CDR3 loop spans 16 amino acids. V gave up 1 base and J gave up 3 bases; unmatched junction bases: 5. Germline V gives CDR1 ENHRY, CDR2 SYGVKD. CDR3 sequence (DNA): TGTGCCATCAGTGAGTTTGGACAGGCTGACACCGGGGAGCTGTTTTTT. This gives the protein CAISEFGQADTGELFF.

This clonotype showed up just a few times. The rearrangement links TRBV27 to TRBJ1-6, with a tentative D call TRBD1 (5 bases). From germline, CDR1 is MNHEY and CDR2 SMNVEV (reference sequence). Trimming removed 0 bases at V and 8 bases at J, with 5 bases between. The CDR3 has 13 amino acids. CDR3 loop: CASSLSTDSPLHF. The CDR3 nucleotides read TGTGCCAGCAGTTTATCGACAGATTCACCCCTCCACTTT.

In this sample, this clonotype turned up many times. The chain links TRBV10-3 to TRBJ2-7; D is unresolved. Trimming removed 2 bases at V and 0 bases at J, with 5 bases between. Germline CDR1 ENHRY, CDR2 SYGVKD. The CDR3 is 13 amino acids. The CDR3 coding sequence is TGTGCCATCAGTGAGGGGAACTCCTACGAGCAGTACTTC. Translated, it gives CAISEGNSYEQYF.

This clonotype came up a few times. The chain couples TRBV6-5 to TRBJ2-1; 7 nucleotides line up with TRBD2. V lost 5 bases and J lost 5; bases outside the gene matches: 9. Germline V gene data show CDR1 as MNHEY and CDR2 as SVGAGI. The CDR3 runs to 15 residues. The DNA of the CDR3 is TGTGCCAGCAGTCGCGGACTAGACAAGAACAATGAGCAGTTCTTC. Translation: CASSRGLDKNNEQFF.

In this sample, this clonotype turned up many times. The rearrangement uses TRBV20-1 and TRBJ1-2; D perhaps matches TRBD1 (5 bases). In germline, CDR1 is DFQATT, CDR2 SNEGSKA (reference sequence). The CDR3 has 12 amino acids. V shed 7 bases and J shed 3 bases, with 12 bases lying between them. Here the CDR3 reads CSGVQGDYGYTF. The CDR3 DNA reads as TGCAGTGGAGTCCAGGGTGACTATGGCTACACCTTC.

This clonotype was recorded at least ten times. This chain connects TRBV4-1 to TRBJ1-6; no clear D. CDR3 size: 14 residues. The V end was cut by 5 bases, the J end by 0 bases, with 5 bases between. Germline CDR1 is MGHRA and CDR2 is YSYEKL. This chain's CDR3 is CASSATSYNSPLHF. The CDR3 DNA sequence: TGCGCCAGCAGCGCAACCTCCTATAATTCACCCCTCCACTTT.

In its sample, this clonotype was seen many times. The chain employs TRBV19 and TRBJ2-2; D possibly corresponds to TRBD1 (6 bases). Trimming removed 7 bases at V and 5 bases at J, with 14 bases between. The length of the CDR3 is 14 residues. CDR1 is LNHDA, CDR2 SQIVND, per germline (reference sequence). The DNA for the CDR3 is TGTGCCAGTATTATGGGGGCGCGGACCGGGGAGCTGTTTTTT. Its protein product is CASIMGARTGELFF.

This clonotype occurred a few times. The rearrangement joins TRBV20-1 to TRBJ2-7; 9 bases align to TRBD1. Germline values: CDR1 DFQATT, CDR2 SNEGSKA (reference sequence). This CDR3 region has 14 residues. V was clipped by 4 bases and J by 2 bases; unmatched bases: 6. The CDR3 coding sequence is TGCAGTGCTACCGGGACAGGGTACCCCTACGAGCAGTACTTC. Translation gives CSATGTGYPYEQYF.

This clonotype has a count of ten or more. The chain couples TRBV7-3 to TRBJ2-2; 7 positions agree with TRBD2. V lost 0 bases, J lost 4 bases, and 5 bases stayed unmatched. Looked up from germline, CDR1 is SGHTA and CDR2 is FQGTGA. CDR3 length: 16 residues. The CDR3 region has the DNA TGTGCCAGCAGCTTAACCGCGCGGGAGATCACCGGGGAGCTGTTTTTT. Its translation is CASSLTAREITGELFF.

Worth noting for this clonotype: With a far larger clone one base away, a read error is the likely cause. J is TRBJ2-1 and V is TRBV29-1; 7 nucleotides match TRBD2. V trimming: 4 bases; J trimming: 11 bases; junction bases outside the gene matches: 8. Germline CDR1 SQVTM, CDR2 ANQGSEA. The CDR3 totals 12 residues. CDR3 loop: CSVGGGLGQQFF. The CDR3, as DNA: TGCAGCGTTGGGGGGGGTTTGGGTCAGCAGTTCTTC.

Concerning this clonotype: A far larger clone is just one base off, so this is likely a read error. The chain recombines TRBV24-1 with TRBJ2-3; unclear D gene. The J call may be incorrect, as the DNA end agrees better with TRBJ1-5. CDR3 length: 16 residues. The V gene's germline CDR1 is KGHDR and CDR2 SFDVKD. CDR3 nucleotides: TGTGCCAGCAGCTCCCGGACCCTCACTAGCACAGATACGCAGCATTTT. It specifies CASSSRTLTSTDTQHF.

The chain employs TRBV28 and TRBJ2-3, with D tentatively TRBD1 or TRBD2 (5 bases each). V lost 6 bases to trimming and J lost 1 base, with 20 bases between them. CDR3 size: 17 residues. The germline CDR1 and CDR2 sequences are MDHEN and SYDVKM. CDR3 bases: TGTGCCAGCAGCAGAGGGCAGGGATCGGATCGCACAGATACGCAGTATTTT. Protein product: CASSRGQGSDRTDTQYF.

Note on this clonotype: This likely traces to a read error, being one base from a far larger clone. The V call is TRBV7-8, the J call TRBJ2-1; D might be TRBD1 or TRBD2, each matching 7 bases. CDR3 length equals 16 residues. V lost 3 bases and J 8 bases, leaving 20 bases between the germline ends. CDR1 is SGHVS and CDR2 is FQNEAQ in the germline V gene. The CDR3 DNA reads as TGTGCCAGCAGCTTTGCGACCAGGGGGGGAGCCTATGAGCAGTTCTTC. It translates to CASSFATRGGAYEQFF.

This clonotype appeared many times. V usage is TRBV12-3 or TRBV12-4 and J usage is TRBJ2-3; D perhaps matches TRBD2 (5 bases). This CDR3 is built from 14 residues. The V end was cut by 1 base, the J end by 1 base, with 6 bases between. This CDR3 reads CASSLEEGTDTQYF. The CDR3 DNA sequence: TGTGCCAGCAGTTTAGAGGAGGGCACAGATACGCAGTATTTT.

This clonotype was observed at least ten times. This rearrangement joins TRBV6-5 to TRBJ2-6; D gene uncertain. V dropped 7 bases and J dropped 4 bases, with 8 bases sitting between them. The CDR3 loop spans 13 amino acids. Germline CDR1 is MNHEY and CDR2 is SVGAGI. The CDR3 is CASIGPGANVLTF. DNA of the CDR3: TGTGCCAGCATTGGGCCAGGGGCCAACGTCCTGACTTTC.

This clonotype has at least ten counts. The chain employs TRBV12-3 or TRBV12-4 and TRBJ2-5; 9 bases are a match to TRBD1. The CDR3 is 16 amino acids. J gave up 1 base and V 0 bases, and 3 bases lay outside the gene matches. The chain's CDR3 is CASSLAGTGTQETQYF. Here the CDR3 DNA reads TGTGCCAGCAGTTTAGCAGGGACAGGGACCCAAGAGACCCAGTACTTC.

This clonotype showed up many times. V gene TRBV2 combines with J gene TRBJ2-4; D is tentatively TRBD1 or TRBD2 (6 bases each). The CDR3 covers 16 residues. Germline-derived CDR1 and CDR2 are SNHLY and FYNNEI. V dropped 8 bases and J dropped 0 bases, with 17 bases sitting between them. CDR3 amino acids: CASSSAEGGAKNIQYF. The DNA for the CDR3 is TGTGCCAGCTCCTCGGCGGAGGGGGGAGCCAAAAACATTCAGTACTTC.

This clonotype was recorded many times. CDR3 nucleotide sequence: TGTGCCAGCAGTTTCGGACTAGCGGGGGGGGACAATGAGCAGTTCTTC. Residues: CASSFGLAGGDNEQFF. V is TRBV12-3 or TRBV12-4 and J is TRBJ2-1; the match to TRBD2 covers 15 bases. The CDR3 loop spans 16 amino acids. The V and J ends lost 3 bases and 5 bases, in that order; junction bases with no gene match: 2.

The sample holds many counts of this clonotype. The chain uses TRBV20-1 and TRBJ1-5; tentatively, D is TRBD1 (5 bases). CDR1 and CDR2 from the germline V gene are DFQATT and SNEGSKA (reference sequence). The CDR3 is 15 amino acids. The V end was cut by 0 bases, the J end by 2 bases, with 11 bases between. CDR3 loop: CSARDGGVGNQPQHF. The CDR3 DNA reads as TGCAGTGCTAGAGACGGGGGGGTCGGCAATCAGCCCCAGCATTTT.

At least ten counts were recorded for this clonotype. CDR3 sequence (DNA): TGTGCCAGCAGCCAGAAGGGCCCAGGGAGTAATTCACCCCTCCACTTT. This codes for CASSQKGPGSNSPLHF. The genes are TRBV3-1 and TRBJ1-6; D possibly corresponds to TRBD1 (5 bases). V shed 3 bases and J shed 6 bases, with 15 bases lying between them. The germline V gene has CDR1 LGHDT and CDR2 YNNKEL (reference sequence). The CDR3 runs to 16 residues. Filled out from reference TRBV3-1 and TRBJ1-6, the complete variable domain reads DTAVSQTPKYLVTQMGNDKSIKCEQNLGHDTMYWYKQDSKKFLKIMFSYNNKELIINETVPNRFSPKSPDKAHLNLHINSLELGDSAVYFCASSQKGPGSNSPLHFGNGTRLTVT.

In this sample, this clonotype turned up many times. The chain employs TRBV4-2 and TRBJ2-1, with 9 bases matching TRBD2. CDR3 size: 16 residues. From germline, CDR1 is LGHNA and CDR2 YNFKEQ. The V and J ends lost 2 bases and 8 bases, in that order; junction bases with no gene match: 10. CDR3 DNA: TGTGCCAGCAGCCAAAGTGGGCGGGGGGGCAGCCATGAGCAGTTCTTC. This translates into CASSQSGRGGSHEQFF.

The V and J genes are TRBV12-3 or TRBV12-4 and TRBJ2-7; D possibly corresponds to TRBD2 (6 bases). V was shortened by 4 bases and J by 1 base, with 8 bases between the two germline ends. The CDR3 totals 13 residues. CDR3 residues: CASSSSGSYEQYF. The CDR3 region has the DNA TGTGCCAGCAGTTCAAGCGGGTCCTACGAGCAGTACTTC.

A few counts support this clonotype. The chain is built from TRBV7-6 and TRBJ2-7, with D perhaps TRBD1 or TRBD2 (6 bases each). The germline V and J ends were trimmed by 5 bases and 6 bases, with 20 bases remaining between them. This CDR3 has 15 amino acids. Germline CDR1 reads SGHVS; CDR2 reads FNYEAQ. This CDR3 is CASSEERGGHREQYF. DNA of the CDR3: TGTGCCAGCAGCGAAGAGAGAGGGGGGCACCGCGAGCAGTACTTC.

This clonotype was seen only once. CDR3 sequence (DNA): TGCGCCAGCAGCGCAGAACAAACGAACACTGAAGCTTTCTTT. This codes for CASSAEQTNTEAFF. The chain carries TRBV5-1 and TRBJ1-1; D remains ambiguous. This CDR3 region has 14 residues. Germline values: CDR1 SGHRS, CDR2 YFSETQ. V was clipped by 4 bases and J by 1 base, with 11 bases between them.

This clonotype has a count of ten or more. The chain joins TRBV10-3 to TRBJ2-3; TRBD1 matches 7 bases. V shed 6 bases, J shed 4 bases, and the junction held 13 bases outside the gene matches. Germline loops: CDR1 ENHRY, CDR2 SYGVKD. CDR3 length: 16 residues. CDR3 coding DNA: TGTGCCATCAGAACTGACGAGGGGGCAGTGTCAGATACGCAGTATTTT. Its translation: CAIRTDEGAVSDTQYF.

This clonotype was seen many times. The chain joins TRBV3-1 to TRBJ2-7, with D unresolved. V shed 2 bases and J shed 3 bases, with 8 bases lying between them. The CDR3 runs to 13 residues. The germline V gene has CDR1 LGHDT and CDR2 YNNKEL (reference sequence). The CDR3 loop reads CASSQSRVYEQYF. The CDR3 region has the DNA TGTGCCAGCAGCCAATCCAGAGTCTACGAGCAGTACTTC.

This clonotype has a count of ten or more. This chain joins TRBV29-1 and TRBJ2-1; 8 bases line up with TRBD2. CDR1 and CDR2 from the germline V gene are SQVTM and ANQGSEA. The trim removed 5 bases at V and 3 bases at J, leaving 9 bases unmatched. The CDR3 has 15 amino acids. CDR3: CSVRGMRGDYNEQFF. As DNA, the CDR3 is TGCAGCGTTAGGGGGATGCGGGGGGACTACAATGAGCAGTTCTTC.